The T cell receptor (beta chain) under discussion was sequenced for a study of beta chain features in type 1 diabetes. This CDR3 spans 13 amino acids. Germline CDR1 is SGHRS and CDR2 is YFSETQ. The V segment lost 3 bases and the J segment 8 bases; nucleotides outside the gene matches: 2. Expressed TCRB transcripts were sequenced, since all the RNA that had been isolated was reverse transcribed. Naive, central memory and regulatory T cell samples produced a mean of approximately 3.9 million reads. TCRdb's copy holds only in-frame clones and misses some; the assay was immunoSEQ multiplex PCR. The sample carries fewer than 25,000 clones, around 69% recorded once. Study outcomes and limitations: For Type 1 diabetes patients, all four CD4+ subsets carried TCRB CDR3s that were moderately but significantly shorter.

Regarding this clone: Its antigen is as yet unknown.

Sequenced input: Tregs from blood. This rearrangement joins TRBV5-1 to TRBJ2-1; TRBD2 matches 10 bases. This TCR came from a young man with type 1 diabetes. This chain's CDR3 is CASSSGTSDEQFF. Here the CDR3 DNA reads TGCGCCAGCAGCTCCGGGACTAGCGATGAGCAGTTCTTC.